This TCR beta chain was obtained from a study of tumor-infiltrating lymphocytes in primary liver carcinoma. The investigators made TCR beta cDNA from roughly 0.55 ug total RNA, using a constant-region primer. It was through three nested multiplex PCR rounds of slightly modified ARM-PCR that TCR beta libraries arose. TCRdb re-called the multiplex PCR reads through MiXCR, storing one row per CDR3 protein. Here the sample spans around 70,000 distinct CDR3 sequences, 60% to 80% being singletons. Investigators took RNA and DNA out together from roughly 21-30 mg of unsorted bulk tissue. The patients had histopathologically diagnosed primary liver carcinoma, and their disease was treated by surgical resection. This clonotype was detected ten times or more. Sequenced sample: liver tumor tissue from sampling region 4. The subset here: tumor region T4, right-lateral pole. This TCR came from a man in his forties with primary liver carcinoma and hepatitis B virus infection.

The CDR3 DNA sequence: TGCAGCGTCAAGGGGGGAACCGGGGAGCTGTTTTTT. This encodes CSVKGGTGELFF. The rearrangement links TRBV29-1 to TRBJ2-2, with D possibly being TRBD1 or TRBD2 (6 bases each). Germline V lookup: CDR1 SQVTM, CDR2 ANQGSEA. CDR3 length: 12 residues. V was shortened by 6 bases and J by 5 bases, with 10 bases between the two germline ends.